The 17 T cell receptor beta chains listed next were all sequenced from one sample in a study of memory CD8 T cells in hepatitis C reinfection. Sequencing used immunoSEQ multiplex PCR; TCRdb keeps in-frame clones, though not all of them. The table shows about 50,000 clones, with roughly 89% occurring only once. Time point defined: pre-reinfection, 55 to 20 weeks before reinfection detection. TCR sequencing was done directly ex vivo on sorted cells, without expansion in vitro. Sequencing was done on a sample of naive CD8+ T cells sorted from blood. These receptors were obtained from a man aged 18 to 30 with hepatitis C virus infection.

V is TRBV29-1 and J is TRBJ2-2; D is unresolved. V was clipped by 5 bases and J by 6 bases, with 10 bases between them. The CDR3 loop spans 12 amino acids. In germline, CDR1 is SQVTM, CDR2 ANQGSEA. CDR3 loop: CSVLSFPGELFF. In nucleotides, the CDR3 is TGCAGCGTTCTTTCCTTCCCCGGGGAGCTGTTTTTT.

The chain has TRBV9 and TRBJ2-5; 12 bases match TRBD2. The V gene end was trimmed by 3 bases and the J gene end by 2 bases; junction bases not matched to a gene: 5. This CDR3 contains 16 residues. CDR1 and CDR2 (germline): SGDLS, YYNGEE. The chain's CDR3 is CASSETSGRPQETQYF. For the CDR3, the DNA is TGTGCCAGCAGCGAGACTAGCGGGAGACCGCAAGAGACCCAGTACTTC. The entire variable domain, with the rest obtained from reference TRBV9 and TRBJ2-5, is as follows: DSGVTQTPKHLITATGQRVTLRCSPRSGDLSVYWYQQSLDQGLQFLIQYYNGEERAKGNILERFSAQQFPDLHSELNLSSLELGDSALYFCASSETSGRPQETQYFGPGTRLLVL.

This rearrangement joins TRBV27 to TRBJ1-5, with 8 bases identical to TRBD1. V shed 4 bases and J 6 bases; nucleotides not matched to a gene: 5. Germline lookup yields CDR1 MNHEY and CDR2 SMNVEV (reference sequence). This CDR3 comprises 14 residues. CDR3 region: CASSYAGGGQPQHF. In DNA form, the CDR3 reads TGTGCCAGCAGTTACGCAGGGGGCGGTCAGCCCCAGCATTTT.

This sequence joins TRBV11-2 and TRBJ2-1; possible D gene TRBD1, 6 bases. Germline loops: CDR1 SGHAT, CDR2 FQNNGV. The CDR3 is 17 amino acids. Trimming took off 2 bases at V and 1 base at J, with 15 bases between the two ends. The CDR3 here is CASSLSRRGMSYNEQFF. The CDR3 coding sequence is TGTGCCAGCAGCTTATCCCGTAGGGGGATGTCCTACAATGAGCAGTTCTTC.

The chain uses TRBV27 and TRBJ2-3; TRBD2 aligns across 8 bases. V dropped 4 bases and J dropped 4; count of bases not matched to a gene: 4. The CDR3 extends over 14 amino acids. Germline assignment: CDR1 MNHEY and CDR2 SMNVEV (reference sequence). The CDR3 loop is CASSYRAGADTQYF. CDR3 bases: TGTGCCAGCAGTTACAGAGCGGGGGCAGATACGCAGTATTTT.

The J gene is TRBJ1-1, the V gene TRBV30; no reliable D call. The CDR3 is 12 residues long. V was shortened by 3 bases and J by 5 bases, with 10 bases between the two germline ends. Germline lookup yields CDR1 GTSNPN and CDR2 SVGIG (reference sequence). The CDR3 DNA is TGTGCCTGGAGCCGCTCGGGGACTGAAGCTTTCTTT. Amino acid sequence: CAWSRSGTEAFF.

The CDR3 region is CASSQERGVEETQYF. CDR3 DNA: TGCGCCAGCAGCCAAGAGCGGGGGGTCGAGGAGACCCAGTACTTC. The chain links TRBV4-1 to TRBJ2-5, with TRBD2 identical over 8 bases. V lost 0 bases, J lost 5 bases, and 5 bases stayed unmatched. CDR3 length: 15 residues. CDR1 and CDR2 from the germline V gene are MGHRA and YSYEKL.

This chain connects TRBV27 to TRBJ1-1; D is undetermined. This CDR3 spans 16 amino acids. Germline V CDR1 and CDR2: MNHEY, SMNVEV (reference sequence). Trimming shortened V by 2 bases and J by 0 bases, and 13 bases separated the two germline ends. The CDR3 DNA follows: TGTGCCAGCAGTTTAAACCCTCCAGCGATGAACACTGAAGCTTTCTTT. Its translation: CASSLNPPAMNTEAFF.

The chain has TRBV27 and TRBJ2-7, with a possible D match to TRBD1 (5 bases). CDR3 length equals 14 residues. V was trimmed by 0 bases and J by 4 bases, leaving 10 bases between them. Looked up from germline, CDR1 is MNHEY and CDR2 is SMNVEV (reference sequence). The CDR3 protein is CASSLSHPGYEQYV. The CDR3 DNA sequence: TGTGCCAGCAGTTTATCCCACCCAGGGTACGAGCAGTACGTC.

This clone turned up a few times. The gene calls are TRBV6-1 and TRBJ1-5, with 7 bases identical to TRBD1. The germline gives CDR1 MNHNS, CDR2 SASEGT. The CDR3 has 16 amino acids. The junction had 9 bases not matched to a gene; V was cut back by 3 bases and J by 4 bases. In DNA, the CDR3 is TGTGCCAGCAGTGATCGCCTGGACAGGTATAATCAGCCCCAGCATTTT. It is translated as CASSDRLDRYNQPQHF.

This chain joins TRBV5-6 and TRBJ2-7; TRBD2 is a possible D gene (6 bases). CDR3 length equals 15 residues. The V and J ends lost 6 bases and 5 bases respectively, with 21 bases between them. Germline-derived CDR1 and CDR2 are SGHDT and YYEEEE. The CDR3 is CASTPAAGSSHEQYF. The DNA for the CDR3 is TGTGCCAGCACCCCGGCGGCGGGATCGTCCCACGAGCAGTACTTC.

J is TRBJ1-4 and V is TRBV5-1; 9 bases match TRBD1. V lost 2 bases to trimming and J lost 7 bases; unmatched junction nucleotides: 3. Germline V CDR1 and CDR2: SGHRS, YFSETQ. The length of the CDR3 is 14 residues. Here the CDR3 DNA reads TGCGCCAGCAGCTTAGGGACAGGGCGTGAAAAACTGTTTTTT. Translating gives CASSLGTGREKLFF.

This chain connects TRBV9 to TRBJ1-1, with D tentatively TRBD1 (5 bases). Trimming pared 4 bases from V and 1 base from J, leaving 11 bases between. The CDR3 sequence is 14 residues long. The germline CDR1 and CDR2 sequences are SGDLS and YYNGEE. The CDR3 loop reads CASSLGLANTEAFF. DNA for the CDR3: TGTGCCAGCAGCTTGGGACTTGCGAACACTGAAGCTTTCTTT.

Concerning this clone itself: The sample carries other DNA sequences with the same CDR3. The chain links TRBV11-2 to TRBJ1-2; perhaps TRBD1 as D (6 bases). Germline V lookup: CDR1 SGHAT, CDR2 FQNNGV. V was trimmed by 1 base and J by 5 bases, leaving 8 bases between them. CDR3 length equals 13 residues. CDR3 in amino acids: CASSLGQGYGYTF. CDR3 DNA: TGTGCCAGCAGCTTAGGCCAGGGGTATGGCTACACCTTC.

The rearrangement uses TRBV29-1 and TRBJ1-2, with a possible D match to TRBD1 (5 bases). The CDR3 is 12 residues long. CDR1 and CDR2 from the germline V gene are SQVTM and ANQGSEA. V dropped 7 bases and J dropped 4 bases, with 13 bases sitting between them. The CDR3 is CSAVGGIYGYTF. In DNA form, the CDR3 reads TGCAGCGCTGTGGGGGGGATCTATGGCTACACCTTC.

The chain links TRBV6-1 to TRBJ1-2; possibly TRBD1 for D (5 bases). The V gene lost 8 bases and the J gene lost 8 bases, with 21 bases spanning the gap. Germline CDR1 reads MNHNS; CDR2 reads SASEGT. CDR3 length: 14 amino acids. CDR3 sequence (DNA): TGTGCCAGCTTGAAGGAGATTCTAGGGGTCGGCTACACCTTC. The encoded protein is CASLKEILGVGYTF.

The gene calls are TRBV9 and TRBJ2-6, with D hard to call. V gave up 4 bases and J gave up 4 bases, with 9 bases separating them. CDR3 length: 14 amino acids. CDR1 is SGDLS, CDR2 YYNGEE, per germline. CDR3: CASSPGEGANVLTF. DNA for the CDR3: TGTGCCAGCAGCCCTGGTGAGGGGGCCAACGTCCTGACTTTC.